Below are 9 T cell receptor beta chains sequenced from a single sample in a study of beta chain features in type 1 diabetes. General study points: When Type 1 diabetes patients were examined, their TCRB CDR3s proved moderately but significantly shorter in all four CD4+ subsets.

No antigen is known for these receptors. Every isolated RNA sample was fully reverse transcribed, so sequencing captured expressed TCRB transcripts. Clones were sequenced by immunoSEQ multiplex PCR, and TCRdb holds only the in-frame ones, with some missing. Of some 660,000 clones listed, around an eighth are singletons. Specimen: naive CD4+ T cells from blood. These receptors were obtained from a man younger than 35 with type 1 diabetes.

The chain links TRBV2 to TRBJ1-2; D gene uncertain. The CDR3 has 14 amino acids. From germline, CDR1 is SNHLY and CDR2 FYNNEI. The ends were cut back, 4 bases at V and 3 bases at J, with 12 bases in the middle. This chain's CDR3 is CASSATPEDYGYTF. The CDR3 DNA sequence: TGTGCCAGCAGTGCTACGCCCGAAGACTATGGCTACACCTTC.

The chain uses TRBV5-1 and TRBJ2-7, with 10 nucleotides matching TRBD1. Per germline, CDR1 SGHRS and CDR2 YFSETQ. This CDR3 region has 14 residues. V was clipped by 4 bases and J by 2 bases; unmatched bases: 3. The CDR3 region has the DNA TGCGCCAGCAGCCCGGGGACAGGGGCCTACGAGCAGTACTTC. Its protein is CASSPGTGAYEQYF.

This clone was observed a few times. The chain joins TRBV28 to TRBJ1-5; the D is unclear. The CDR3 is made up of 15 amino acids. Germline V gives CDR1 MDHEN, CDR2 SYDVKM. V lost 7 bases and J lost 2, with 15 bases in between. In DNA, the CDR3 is TGTGCCAGCACCCCGGAGGGAATCGGCAATCAGCCCCAGCATTTT. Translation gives CASTPEGIGNQPQHF.

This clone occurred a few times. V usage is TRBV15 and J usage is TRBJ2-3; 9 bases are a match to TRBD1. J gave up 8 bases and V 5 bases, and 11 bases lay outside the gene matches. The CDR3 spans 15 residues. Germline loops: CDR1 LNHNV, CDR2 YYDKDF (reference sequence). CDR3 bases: TGTGCCACCAGCTATGAACGTCTGGACAGGGGTACGCAGTATTTT. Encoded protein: CATSYERLDRGTQYF.

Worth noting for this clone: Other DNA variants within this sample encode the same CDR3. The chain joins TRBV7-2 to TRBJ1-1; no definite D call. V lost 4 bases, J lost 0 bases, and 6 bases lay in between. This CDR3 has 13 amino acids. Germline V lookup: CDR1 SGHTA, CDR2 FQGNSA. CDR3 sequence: CASSSGMNTEAFF. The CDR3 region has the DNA TGTGCCAGCAGCTCGGGAATGAACACTGAAGCTTTCTTT.

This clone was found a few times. In nucleotides, the CDR3 is TGTGCCAGCAGCCAAGATATGGACAGACGCACAGATACGCAGTATTTT. This encodes CASSQDMDRRTDTQYF. V is TRBV14 and J is TRBJ2-3, with D possibly matching TRBD1 (6 bases). Trimming pared 0 bases from V and 1 base from J, leaving 11 bases between. Germline CDR1 and CDR2: SGHDN and FVKESK. The CDR3 sequence is 16 residues long.

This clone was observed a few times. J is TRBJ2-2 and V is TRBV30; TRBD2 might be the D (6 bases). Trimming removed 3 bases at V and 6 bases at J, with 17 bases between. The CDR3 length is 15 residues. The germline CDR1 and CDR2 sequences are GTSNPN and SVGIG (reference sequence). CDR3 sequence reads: CAWRTPVWGAGELFF. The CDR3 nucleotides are TGTGCCTGGAGGACTCCTGTGTGGGGGGCCGGGGAGCTGTTTTTT.

In nucleotides, the CDR3 is TGTGCCTGGAGTTTGGACCGACGGAGGTTAAAAGGGGAAAAACTGTTTTTT. It is translated as CAWSLDRRRLKGEKLFF. The V gene is TRBV30, the J gene TRBJ1-4; D ambiguous. V lost 2 bases, J lost 8 bases, and 24 bases lay in between. CDR3 length: 17 residues. The germline V gene encodes CDR1 GTSNPN and CDR2 SVGIG (reference sequence).

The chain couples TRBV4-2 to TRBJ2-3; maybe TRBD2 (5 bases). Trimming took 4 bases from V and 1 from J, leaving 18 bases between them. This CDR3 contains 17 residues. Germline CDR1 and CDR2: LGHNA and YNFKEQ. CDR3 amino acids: CASSLRAEARGTDTQYF. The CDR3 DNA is TGTGCCAGCAGCCTCCGGGCGGAAGCGAGGGGCACAGATACGCAGTATTTT.